The rows below give T cell receptor beta chains drawn from one sample of a study of control samples from healthy donors and cancer patients. TCRdb's copy holds only in-frame clones and misses some; the assay was immunoSEQ multiplex PCR. The sample holds 200,000 or so clones; about 94% are singletons and the top ten take roughly 1.6%. The sequencing sample was made of blood. The receptors derive from a man between 45 and 60 years old in good health. CDR3s include the opening cysteine and the closing phenylalanine or tryptophan. The order of the fields is J gene, CDR3 length, V gene, CDR3 protein.

TRBJ1-6 | 15 | TRBV7-9 | CASTLGAGANSPLHF
TRBJ2-1 | 13 | TRBV12-3/TRBV12-4 | CASILTAGTEQFF
TRBJ2-1 | 14 | TRBV5-1 | CASSLKTRYNEQFF
TRBJ1-5 | 14 | TRBV5-1 | CASSLVGPNQPQHF
TRBJ1-2 | 13 | TRBV6-6 | CASATGGYYGYTF
TRBJ2-2 | 17 | TRBV9 | CASSVGLAGTTTGELFF
TRBJ1-5 | 16 | TRBV10-2 | CASSDPGDRQNQPQHF
TRBJ1-1 | 12 | TRBV29-1 | CSALRPNTEAFF
TRBJ1-6 | 16 | TRBV6-5 | CASSYSLQGKYSPLHF
TRBJ2-2 | 14 | TRBV5-1 | CASSLAAFTGELFF
TRBJ2-3 | 16 | TRBV28 | CASSLPGQGSADTQYF
TRBJ2-1 | 13 | TRBV11-3 | CASSSTGKNEQFF
TRBJ1-5 | 14 | TRBV3-1/TRBV3-2 | CASSYQGGGQPQHF
TRBJ1-6 | 13 | TRBV2 | CARALYRDSPLHF
TRBJ1-1 | 14 | TRBV6-2/TRBV6-3 | CASSYGRARAEAFF
TRBJ1-3 | 15 | TRBV5-1 | CASSYSGISGNTIYF
TRBJ2-1 | 16 | TRBV19 | CASSRRGERYKGEQFF
TRBJ2-1 | 17 | TRBV15 | CATSRDLGGGLYNEQFF
TRBJ1-1 | 12 | TRBV5-1 | CATRVGPNEAFF
TRBJ1-5 | 16 | TRBV7-8 | CASREGRVWRNQPQHF
TRBJ1-5 | 13 | TRBV3-1/TRBV3-2 | CASSQGTNQPQHF
TRBJ2-1 | 13 | TRBV12-3/TRBV12-4 | CASSITGVGEQFF
TRBJ2-3 | 13 | TRBV6-5 | CASRSPGTDTQYF
TRBJ2-5 | 13 | TRBV5-4 | CASQTSTQETQYF
TRBJ1-2 | 13 | TRBV5-4 | CASSFERSYGYTF
TRBJ1-2 | 15 | TRBV7-8 | CASSLAEDRLYGYTF
TRBJ1-1 | 16 | TRBV6-1 | CASSAQGQGALTEAFF
TRBJ2-3 | 10 | TRBV6-5 | CALETDTQYF
TRBJ2-5 | 16 | TRBV10-3 | CAISGGSGSVQETQYF